The clone carrying this T cell receptor beta chain was seen more than once but under ten times. CDR1 and CDR2 (germline): LGHNA, YSLEER. V lost 0 bases and J 0 bases, leaving 13 bases between the germline ends. The CDR3 has 17 amino acids. The data originate from a study of T-cell memory formation after mild COVID-19. TCRdb re-called the 5' RACE reads through MiXCR, storing one row per CDR3 protein. The table has 250,000 to 350,000 distinct CDR3 sequences, roughly a fifth seen once. V gene TRBV4-3 combines with J gene TRBJ2-3, with D perhaps TRBD2 (5 bases). This TCR derives from a young man who had mild COVID-19 (a few samples of this study predate the infection). Cell type and time point are not known. The sequenced sample was PBMCs or a T cell subset sorted from them (not recorded which). The CDR3 spells CASSQEVIGSSTDTQYF. CDR3 DNA: TGCGCCAGCAGCCAAGAGGTGATAGGGAGTAGCACAGATACGCAGTATTTT.